Sequencing of this T cell receptor (beta chain) was carried out in a study of blood T cell repertoires in COVID-19. Study as a whole: Sites in the United States, Italy and Spain provided acute and convalescent COVID-19 samples. In each case, the material was cDNA or gDNA derived from T cells, B-cell-depleted T cells, or PBMCs.

Authors' processing steps: Counts of nucleated cells, estimated from reference gene primer amplification, were obtained. Data came from immunoSEQ multiplex PCR; TCRdb stores just in-frame clones and leaves some out. V, J and clone size derive from that table, while D and trimming were established from the DNA sequence. The data contain some 220,000 clones, 80% of them singletons. V lost 4 bases and J 1 base, leaving 11 bases between the germline ends. This CDR3 spans 14 amino acids. Germline loops: CDR1 SGHRS, CDR2 YFSETQ. Sequences were obtained from peripheral blood. The receptor was derived from a woman in her seventies with acute or convalescent COVID-19. The rearrangement joins TRBV5-1 to TRBJ2-5, with D possibly matching TRBD1 (6 bases). CDR3 amino acids: CASSPTGPQETQYF. The CDR3, as DNA: TGCGCCAGCAGCCCCACAGGGCCCCAAGAGACCCAGTACTTC.